A selection of T cell receptor beta chains follows, all from one sample in a study of blood T cell repertoires in COVID-19. Using immunoSEQ multiplex PCR, the repertoire was profiled, and TCRdb retains in-frame clones only, with some absent. Here the sample spans over 110,000 clones, about 87% being singletons. Sequenced material: peripheral blood. These receptors all stem from a human donor in a cohort sampled during active COVID-19. The CDR3 runs from the conserved cysteine through the conserved F or W. D genes are given only for firm matches. Clone size, where shown, is once, few, many, or a class for clones that have expanded.

CDR3nt | CDR3aa | v_gene | d_gene | j_gene | abundance
TGTGCCAGCAGCAGCGGGTTTAGCAATCAGCCCCAGCATTTT | CASSSGFSNQPQHF | TRBV5-6 | . | TRBJ1-5 | .
TGTGCCAGCAGCCAAGATCGGGGGTCCTACAATGAGCAGTTCTTC | CASSQDRGSYNEQFF | TRBV4-2 | . | TRBJ2-1 | .
TGCGCCAGCAGCTCCGGGTCGCGGGGAGCTGGAAACACCATATATTTT | CASSSGSRGAGNTIYF | TRBV5-1 | . | TRBJ1-3 | .
TGTGCCAGTAGTCCCAGGGACAGGGCCTCTGGAAACACCATATATTTT | CASSPRDRASGNTIYF | TRBV19 | TRBD1 | TRBJ1-3 | .
TGTGCCAGTAGTTGGAGACAGGGCCTCTACAATGAGCAGTTCTTC | CASSWRQGLYNEQFF | TRBV19 | TRBD1 | TRBJ2-1 | .
TGTGCCAGCAGCTTAGGCCGGACAGGAGGCAACGAGCAGTACTTC | CASSLGRTGGNEQYF | TRBV11-2 | TRBD1 | TRBJ2-7 | once
TGTGCCTGGAGTGCGACAGGGGGCAGTTCACCCCTCCACTTT | CAWSATGGSSPLHF | TRBV30 | TRBD1 | TRBJ1-6 | .
TGTGCCAGCAGCCGGTGGACAACAGGCTCAAATGAAAAACTGTTTTTT | CASSRWTTGSNEKLFF | TRBV11-2 | . | TRBJ1-4 | .
TGCGCCAGCAGCTTGGCGGACAGGGGAAGGCAAGAGACCCAGTACTTC | CASSLADRGRQETQYF | TRBV5-1 | TRBD1 | TRBJ2-5 | .
TGTGCCAGCAGGTTACGGGACAATCTGGAAGGCTACACCTTC | CASRLRDNLEGYTF | TRBV2 | . | TRBJ1-2 | .
TGTGCCAGCAGCACCCTCGACAGGGGTGGGTGGGACACTGAAGCTTTCTTT | CASSTLDRGGWDTEAFF | TRBV5-4 | TRBD1 | TRBJ1-1 | few
TGTGCCAGCAGCACCCGCCGGACTAGCGGGGCCTCAGATACGCAGTATTTT | CASSTRRTSGASDTQYF | TRBV9 | TRBD2 | TRBJ2-3 | .
TGTGCCAGCTCACCCAGACAGGGGGCGAGTTACTATGGCTACACCTTC | CASSPRQGASYYGYTF | TRBV18 | TRBD1 | TRBJ1-2 | .
TGTGCCATCAAACCCAATCCGGGACAGCGAACCTACGAGCAGTACTTC | CAIKPNPGQRTYEQYF | TRBV10-3 | TRBD1 | TRBJ2-7 | .
TGTGCCAGCAGCTTAGTGGCTAGCGGGGGGTTCAGCTCCTACAATGAGCAGTTCTTC | CASSLVASGGFSSYNEQFF | TRBV7-6 | TRBD2 | TRBJ2-1 | .
TGTGCCATCAGTGGAGGCCCGGGGGAAAAACTGTTTTTT | CAISGGPGEKLFF | TRBV10-3 | . | TRBJ1-4 | .
TGTGCCAGCAGCTTAGTACTAAGGGGGGAGACCCAGTACTTC | CASSLVLRGETQYF | TRBV7-2 | . | TRBJ2-5 | .
TGTGCCAGTAGTATAGGTCAGCGCACCGGGGAGCTGTTTTTT | CASSIGQRTGELFF | TRBV19 | . | TRBJ2-2 | .
TGCGCCAGCAGCCAATTGGCTGCTCCGGGACAGGGCTTCGAGCAGTACTTC | CASSQLAAPGQGFEQYF | TRBV4-1 | TRBD1 | TRBJ2-7 | .
TGTGCCAGTAGTATCTTAGGGACAGGGGGCTCCTTAAGCTCCTACGAGCAGTACTTC | CASSILGTGGSLSSYEQYF | TRBV19 | TRBD1 | TRBJ2-7 | .
TGTGCCAGCAGCTCAGGACAGAACTATGGCTACACCTTC | CASSSGQNYGYTF | TRBV12-3/TRBV12-4 | . | TRBJ1-2 | .
TGTGCCTGGAGTGTCGGGGGTTACGGCTACACCTTC | CAWSVGGYGYTF | TRBV30 | . | TRBJ1-2 | once
TGTGCCATCAGTGAGGGGGCCCGTGGCTCCAACGAGCAGTACTTC | CAISEGARGSNEQYF | TRBV10-3 | . | TRBJ2-7 | .
TGCAGTGCTAGATCCGGTGAAAAACTGTTTTTT | CSARSGEKLFF | TRBV20-1 | . | TRBJ1-4 | .
TGTGCCTGGAGTAGCAACGAGCAGTACTTC | CAWSSNEQYF | TRBV30 | . | TRBJ2-7 | .
TGTGCCAGCAGCCTAGGGGGAGGAGGATATGGCTACACCTTC | CASSLGGGGYGYTF | TRBV9 | . | TRBJ1-2 | .
TGCGCCAGCAGCTTGCCACTCCCTAACTATGGCTACACCTTC | CASSLPLPNYGYTF | TRBV5-1 | . | TRBJ1-2 | .